The 4 T cell receptor beta chains reported below all come from one sample, sequenced in a study of patients and donors after allogeneic stem cell transplantation. MiXCR was run by TCRdb on the RT-PCR reads, yielding one entry per CDR3 protein. Among about a million distinct CDR3 sequences listed, roughly 18% were seen once. Sequencing input: blood, either unsorted or a sorted T cell fraction (not recorded which). Receptor source: a human donor who was either an allogeneic HSCT recipient or a stem cell or donor lymphocyte infusion donor (not recorded which). It is not recorded whose cells these are; they may come from a transplant donor.

The chain carries TRBV7-6 and TRBJ2-1; the D is unclear. V was shortened by 2 bases and J by 7 bases, with 12 bases between the two germline ends. There are 14 residues in the CDR3. CDR1 is SGHVS and CDR2 is FNYEAQ in the germline V gene. CDR3 bases: TGTGCCAGCAGCTTAATTACGGTGGGGAATGAGCAGTTCTTC. This codes for CASSLITVGNEQFF.

The chain combines TRBV7-2 with TRBJ2-7; 10 nucleotides align to TRBD2. V was clipped by 7 bases and J by 4 bases; unmatched bases: 13. CDR3 size: 16 residues. The germline V gene encodes CDR1 SGHTA and CDR2 FQGNSA. The CDR3 nucleotides are TGTGCCAGCACTTGGGGAGCGGGAGGGACATTTTACGAGCAGTACTTC. Amino acid sequence: CASTWGAGGTFYEQYF.

This clonotype turned up a few times. V is TRBV11-3 and J is TRBJ1-2; TRBD1 matches at 7 bases. Germline CDR1 is SGHNT and CDR2 is YENEEA. This CDR3 region has 14 residues. Losses at the gene ends were 4 bases for V and 6 bases for J; bases not matched to a gene: 8. The chain's CDR3 is CASSYQGEVDGYTF. The DNA for the CDR3 is TGTGCCAGCAGCTACCAGGGGGAGGTTGATGGCTACACCTTC.

The V gene is TRBV27, the J gene TRBJ2-7; D not resolved. Germline V gene data show CDR1 as MNHEY and CDR2 as SMNVEV (reference sequence). The CDR3 has 14 amino acids. Deletions cut 4 bases from V and 1 base from J, with 11 bases between. The CDR3 region is CASSSTVRSYEQYF. The DNA for the CDR3 is TGTGCCAGCAGTTCGACGGTTCGTTCCTACGAGCAGTACTTC.